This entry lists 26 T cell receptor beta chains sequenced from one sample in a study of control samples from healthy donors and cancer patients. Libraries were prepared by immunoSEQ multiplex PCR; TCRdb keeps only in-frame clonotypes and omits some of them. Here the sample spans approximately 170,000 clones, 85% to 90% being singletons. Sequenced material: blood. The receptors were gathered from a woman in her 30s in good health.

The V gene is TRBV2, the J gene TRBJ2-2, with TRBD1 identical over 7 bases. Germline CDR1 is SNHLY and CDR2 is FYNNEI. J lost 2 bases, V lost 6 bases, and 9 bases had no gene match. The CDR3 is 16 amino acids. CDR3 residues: CASSFRTGSNTGELFF. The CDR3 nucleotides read TGTGCCAGCAGCTTCCGGACAGGATCTAACACCGGGGAGCTGTTTTTT.

The CDR3 spells CSTALVSEQFF. CDR3 sequence (DNA): TGCAGCACCGCACTGGTGAGTGAGCAGTTCTTC. V usage is TRBV29-1 and J usage is TRBJ2-1; D gene unclear. Germline V gene data show CDR1 as SQVTM and CDR2 as ANQGSEA. V lost 8 bases and J 9 bases, leaving 14 bases between the germline ends. This CDR3 comprises 11 residues.

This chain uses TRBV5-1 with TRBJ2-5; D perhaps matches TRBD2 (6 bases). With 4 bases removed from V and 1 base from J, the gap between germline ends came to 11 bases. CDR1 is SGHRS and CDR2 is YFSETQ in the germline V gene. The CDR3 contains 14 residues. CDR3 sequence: CASSPGGPQETQYF. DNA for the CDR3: TGCGCCAGCAGCCCCGGGGGACCCCAAGAGACCCAGTACTTC.

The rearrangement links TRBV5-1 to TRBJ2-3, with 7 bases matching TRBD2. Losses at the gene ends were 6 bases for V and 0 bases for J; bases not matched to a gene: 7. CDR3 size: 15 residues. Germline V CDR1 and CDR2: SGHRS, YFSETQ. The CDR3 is CASISSGISTDTQYF. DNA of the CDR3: TGCGCCAGCATATCGAGCGGGATAAGCACAGATACGCAGTATTTT.

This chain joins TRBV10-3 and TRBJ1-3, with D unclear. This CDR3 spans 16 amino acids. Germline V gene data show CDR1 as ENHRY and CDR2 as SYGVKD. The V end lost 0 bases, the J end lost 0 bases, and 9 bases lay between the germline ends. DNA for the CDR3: TGTGCCATCAGTGAGTCCTTCGGGGTCTCTGGAAACACCATATATTTT. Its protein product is CAISESFGVSGNTIYF.

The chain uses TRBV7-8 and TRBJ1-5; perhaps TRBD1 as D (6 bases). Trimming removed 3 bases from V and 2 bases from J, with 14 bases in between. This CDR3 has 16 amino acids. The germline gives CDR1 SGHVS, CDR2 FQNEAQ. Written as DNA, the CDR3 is TGTGCCAGCAGCTTTAGGGCAGGGGACGGCAATCAGCCCCAGCATTTT. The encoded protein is CASSFRAGDGNQPQHF.

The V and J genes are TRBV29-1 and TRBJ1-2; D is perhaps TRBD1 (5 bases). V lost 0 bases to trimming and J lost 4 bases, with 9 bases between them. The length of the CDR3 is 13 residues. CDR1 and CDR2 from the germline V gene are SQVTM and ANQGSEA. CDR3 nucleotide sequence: TGCAGCGTTGAAGATCGGGGGAGCTATGGCTACACCTTC. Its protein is CSVEDRGSYGYTF.

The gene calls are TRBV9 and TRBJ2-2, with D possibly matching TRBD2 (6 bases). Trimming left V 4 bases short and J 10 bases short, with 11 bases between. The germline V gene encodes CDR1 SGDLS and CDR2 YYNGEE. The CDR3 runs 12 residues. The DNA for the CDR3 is TGTGCCAGCAGCCGGGACTTTGCGGAGCTGTTTTTT. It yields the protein CASSRDFAELFF.

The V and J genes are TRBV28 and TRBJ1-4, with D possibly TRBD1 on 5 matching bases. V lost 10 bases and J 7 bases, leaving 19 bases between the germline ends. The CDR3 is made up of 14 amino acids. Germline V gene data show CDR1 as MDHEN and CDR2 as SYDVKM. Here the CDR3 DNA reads TGTGCCATCCTTGCCCCAGGGAGCGGTGAAAAACTGTTTTTT. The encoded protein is CAILAPGSGEKLFF. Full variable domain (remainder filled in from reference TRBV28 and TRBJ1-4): DVKVTQSSRYLVKRTGEKVFLECVQDMDHENMFWYRQDPGLGLRLIYFSYDVKMKEKGDIPEGYSVSREKKERFSLILESASTNQTSMYLCAILAPGSGEKLFFGSGTQLSVL.

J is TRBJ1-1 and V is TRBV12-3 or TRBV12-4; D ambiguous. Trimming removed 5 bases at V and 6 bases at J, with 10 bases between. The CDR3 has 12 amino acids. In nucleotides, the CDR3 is TGTGCCAGCAGTGAGGGTCATCCTGAAGCTTTCTTT. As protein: CASSEGHPEAFF.

Here the CDR3 reads CASSLGVGRPQPHGYTF. The DNA of the CDR3 is TGTGCCAGCAGCTTAGGGGTGGGGCGGCCACAACCTCATGGCTACACCTTC. This chain joins TRBV7-9 and TRBJ1-2; weak D call: TRBD1 (5 bases). Germline assignment: CDR1 SEHNR and CDR2 FQNEAQ (reference sequence). The CDR3 is 17 amino acids. V dropped 1 base and J dropped 6 bases, with 21 bases sitting between them. The variable domain in full, completed from reference TRBV7-9 and TRBJ1-2, reads DTGVSQNPRHKITKRGQNVTFRCDPISEHNRLYWYRQTLGQGPEFLTYFQNEAQLEKSRLLSDRFSAERPKGSFSTLEIQRTEQGDSAMYLCASSLGVGRPQPHGYTFGSGTRLTVV.

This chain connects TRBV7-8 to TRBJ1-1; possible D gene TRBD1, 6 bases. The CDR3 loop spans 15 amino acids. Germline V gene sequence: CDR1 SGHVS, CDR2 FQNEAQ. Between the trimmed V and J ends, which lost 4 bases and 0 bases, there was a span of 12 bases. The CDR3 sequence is CASSYGQLMNTEAFF. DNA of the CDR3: TGTGCCAGCAGCTATGGACAGTTAATGAACACTGAAGCTTTCTTT.

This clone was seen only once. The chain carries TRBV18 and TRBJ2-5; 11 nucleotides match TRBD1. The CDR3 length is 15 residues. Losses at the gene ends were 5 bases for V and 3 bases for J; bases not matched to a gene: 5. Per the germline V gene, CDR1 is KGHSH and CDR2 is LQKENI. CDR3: CASSFPGQGEETQYF. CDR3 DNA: TGTGCCAGCTCATTCCCGGGACAGGGGGAAGAGACCCAGTACTTC.

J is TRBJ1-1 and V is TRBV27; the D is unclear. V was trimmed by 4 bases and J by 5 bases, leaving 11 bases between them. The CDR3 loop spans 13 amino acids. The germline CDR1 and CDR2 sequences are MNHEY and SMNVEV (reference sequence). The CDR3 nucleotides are TGTGCCAGCAGTTCCAGGTCGAAGACTGAAGCTTTCTTT. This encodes CASSSRSKTEAFF.

The CDR3 sequence: CASRGQPSNEKLFF. Written as DNA, the CDR3 is TGCGCCAGCCGTGGACAGCCATCTAATGAAAAACTGTTTTTT. This chain connects TRBV5-1 to TRBJ1-4, with D perhaps matching TRBD1 (6 bases). V was trimmed by 7 bases and J by 3 bases, leaving 13 bases between them. The CDR3 contains 14 residues. Germline CDR1 reads SGHRS; CDR2 reads YFSETQ.

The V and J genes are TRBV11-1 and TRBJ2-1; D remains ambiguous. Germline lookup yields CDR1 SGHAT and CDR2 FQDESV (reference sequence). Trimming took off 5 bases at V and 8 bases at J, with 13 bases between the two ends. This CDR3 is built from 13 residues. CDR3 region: CASSPGRKDEQFF. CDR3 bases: TGTGCCAGCAGCCCCGGACGGAAGGATGAGCAGTTCTTC.

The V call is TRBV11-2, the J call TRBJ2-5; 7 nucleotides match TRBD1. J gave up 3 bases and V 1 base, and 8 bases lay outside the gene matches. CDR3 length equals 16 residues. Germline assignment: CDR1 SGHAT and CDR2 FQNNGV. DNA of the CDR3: TGTGCCAGCAGCTTAGGATCCCAGACAGGGAAAGAGACCCAGTACTTC. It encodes CASSLGSQTGKETQYF.

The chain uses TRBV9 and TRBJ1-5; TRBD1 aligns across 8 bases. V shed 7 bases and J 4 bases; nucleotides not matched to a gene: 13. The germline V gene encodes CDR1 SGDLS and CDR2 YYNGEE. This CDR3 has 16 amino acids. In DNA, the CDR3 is TGTGCCAGCGCTTCCGGGACAGGACCTGTTAATCAGCCCCAGCATTTT. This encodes CASASGTGPVNQPQHF.

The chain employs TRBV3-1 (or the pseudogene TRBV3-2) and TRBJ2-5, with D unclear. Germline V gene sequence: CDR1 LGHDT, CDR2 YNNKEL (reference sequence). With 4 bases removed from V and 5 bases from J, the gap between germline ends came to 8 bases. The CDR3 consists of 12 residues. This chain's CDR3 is CASSLQAETQYF. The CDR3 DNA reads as TGTGCCAGCAGCCTGCAAGCCGAGACCCAGTACTTC.

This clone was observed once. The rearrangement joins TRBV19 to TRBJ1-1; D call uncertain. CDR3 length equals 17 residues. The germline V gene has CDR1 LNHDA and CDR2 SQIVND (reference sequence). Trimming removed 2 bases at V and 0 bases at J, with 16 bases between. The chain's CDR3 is CASSILSAGTMNTEAFF. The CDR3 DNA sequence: TGTGCCAGTAGTATATTGAGCGCAGGAACCATGAACACTGAAGCTTTCTTT.

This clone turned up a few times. CDR3 in DNA: TGTGCCAGCAGCTTTGGACAGGGCAATCAGCCCCAGCATTTT. Translation: CASSFGQGNQPQHF. J is TRBJ1-5 and V is TRBV7-2, with TRBD1 identical over 7 bases. The CDR3 loop spans 14 amino acids. V gave up 3 bases and J gave up 2 bases; unmatched junction bases: 1. CDR1 and CDR2 (germline): SGHTA, FQGNSA.

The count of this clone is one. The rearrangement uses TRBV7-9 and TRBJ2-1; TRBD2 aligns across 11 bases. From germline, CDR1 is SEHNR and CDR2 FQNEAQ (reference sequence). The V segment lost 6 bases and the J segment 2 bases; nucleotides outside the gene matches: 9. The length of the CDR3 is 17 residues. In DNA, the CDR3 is TGTGCCAGCAGGCAAACTAGCGGGAGTGTCACCTACAATGAGCAGTTCTTC. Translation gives CASRQTSGSVTYNEQFF. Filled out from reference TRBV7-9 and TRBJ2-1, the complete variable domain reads DTGVSQNPRHKITKRGQNVTFRCDPISEHNRLYWYRQTLGQGPEFLTYFQNEAQLEKSRLLSDRFSAERPKGSFSTLEIQRTEQGDSAMYLCASRQTSGSVTYNEQFFGPGTRLTVL.

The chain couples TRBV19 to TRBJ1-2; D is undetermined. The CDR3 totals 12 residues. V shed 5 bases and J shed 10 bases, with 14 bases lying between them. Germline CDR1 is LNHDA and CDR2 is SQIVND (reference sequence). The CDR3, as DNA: TGTGCCAGTAGTCCAACGACAAAGATCTACACCTTC. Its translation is CASSPTTKIYTF.

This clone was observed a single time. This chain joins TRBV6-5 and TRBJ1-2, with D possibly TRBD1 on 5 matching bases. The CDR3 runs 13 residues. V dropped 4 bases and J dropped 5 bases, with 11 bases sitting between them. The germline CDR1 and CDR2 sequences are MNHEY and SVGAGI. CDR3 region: CASSFTGLYGYTF. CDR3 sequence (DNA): TGTGCCAGCAGTTTCACAGGTCTATATGGCTACACCTTC.

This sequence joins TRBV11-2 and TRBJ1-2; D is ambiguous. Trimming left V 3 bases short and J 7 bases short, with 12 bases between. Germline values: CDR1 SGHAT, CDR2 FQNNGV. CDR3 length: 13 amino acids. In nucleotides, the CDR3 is TGTGCCAGCAGCTTGTCGAACGGGGTTGGCTACACCTTC. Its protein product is CASSLSNGVGYTF. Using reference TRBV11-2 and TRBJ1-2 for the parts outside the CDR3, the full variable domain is EAGVAQSPRYKIIEKRQSVAFWCNPISGHATLYWYQQILGQGPKLLIQFQNNGVVDDSQLPKDRFSAERLKGVDSTLKIQPAKLEDSAVYLCASSLSNGVGYTFGSGTRLTVV.

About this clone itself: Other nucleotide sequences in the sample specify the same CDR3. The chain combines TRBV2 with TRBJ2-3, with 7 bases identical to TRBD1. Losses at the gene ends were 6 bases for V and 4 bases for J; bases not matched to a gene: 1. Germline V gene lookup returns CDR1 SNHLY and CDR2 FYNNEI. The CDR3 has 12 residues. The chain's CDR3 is CASSTGADTQYF. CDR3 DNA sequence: TGTGCCAGCAGCACAGGGGCAGATACGCAGTATTTT. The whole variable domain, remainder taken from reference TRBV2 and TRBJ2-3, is EPEVTQTPSHQVTQMGQEVILRCVPISNHLYFYWYRQILGQKVEFLVSFYNNEISEKSEIFDDQFSVERPDGSNFTLKIRSTKLEDSAMYFCASSTGADTQYFGPGTRLTVL.